The 32 T cell receptor beta chains reported below all come from one sample, sequenced in a study of T cells after posttransplantation cyclophosphamide. Busulfan-fludarabine conditioning, marrow transplant, and cyclophosphamide on days +3 and +4 were administered. Assay used: immunoSEQ multiplex PCR; TCRdb lists only in-frame clones, some missing. Here the sample spans thousands of clones, around 71% being singletons. The material was PBMCs, obtained approximately 36 days after a stem cell transplant with posttransplant cyclophosphamide. All receptors derive from a male patient between 45 and 60 years old who received an allogeneic stem cell transplant from a related donor and was CMV-positive. Some T cells may be transferred from the graft donor.

The chain links TRBV2 to TRBJ2-7, with D perhaps matching TRBD2 (6 bases). This CDR3 has 15 amino acids. CDR1 is SNHLY, CDR2 FYNNEI, per germline. Trimming took 6 bases from V and 2 from J, leaving 17 bases between them. Here the CDR3 reads CASSLKTGDAYEQYF. The CDR3 DNA reads TGTGCCAGCAGCTTAAAAACGGGGGATGCCTACGAGCAGTACTTC.

The J gene is TRBJ2-7, the V gene TRBV5-5; 8 bases map to TRBD1. V was clipped by 2 bases and J by 5 bases; unmatched bases: 6. There are 14 residues in the CDR3. From germline, CDR1 is SGHKS and CDR2 YYEKEE (reference sequence). CDR3 sequence: CASSLGQGGDEQYF. CDR3 in DNA: TGTGCCAGCAGCTTAGGACAGGGTGGCGACGAGCAGTACTTC.

The chain employs TRBV11-2 and TRBJ1-4, with D possibly being TRBD1 (5 bases). CDR1 and CDR2 from the germline V gene are SGHAT and FQNNGV. This CDR3 is built from 13 residues. V lost 8 bases and J lost 7, with 14 bases in between. The CDR3: CASGRGGGEKLFF. CDR3 in DNA: TGTGCCAGCGGGAGGGGCGGAGGTGAAAAACTGTTTTTT. Full variable domain (missing parts from reference TRBV11-2 and TRBJ1-4): EAGVAQSPRYKIIEKRQSVAFWCNPISGHATLYWYQQILGQGPKLLIQFQNNGVVDDSQLPKDRFSAERLKGVDSTLKIQPAKLEDSAVYLCASGRGGGEKLFFGSGTQLSVL.

The V call is TRBV15, the J call TRBJ1-2, with a possible D match to TRBD1 (6 bases). The V end was cut by 3 bases, the J end by 1 base, with 12 bases between. Germline V CDR1 and CDR2: LNHNV, YYDKDF (reference sequence). The CDR3 contains 15 residues. CDR3 residues: CATSRKRQDNYGYTF. The CDR3, as DNA: TGTGCCACCAGCAGGAAACGACAGGATAACTATGGCTACACCTTC.

V is TRBV27 and J is TRBJ2-7, with a weak D call TRBD1 (5 bases). Between the trimmed V and J ends, which lost 3 bases and 0 bases, there was a span of 15 bases. There are 16 residues in the CDR3. Per the germline V gene, CDR1 is MNHEY and CDR2 is SMNVEV (reference sequence). This CDR3 reads CASSFRGGSFSYEQYF. The CDR3 DNA reads TGTGCCAGCAGTTTTAGGGGCGGCTCCTTCTCCTACGAGCAGTACTTC.

The V gene is TRBV5-1, the J gene TRBJ2-7, with 10 positions matching TRBD1. This CDR3 has 15 amino acids. The germline V gene has CDR1 SGHRS and CDR2 YFSETQ. V shed 3 bases, J shed 7 bases, and the junction held 10 bases outside the gene matches. CDR3: CASSSGQGRLGEQYF. The CDR3 DNA reads as TGCGCCAGCAGCTCGGGACAGGGGAGATTAGGGGAGCAGTACTTC.

This clone was seen just once. A read error may account for a junction end that differs from germline. V and J are TRBV28 and TRBJ2-2; 11 bases are shared with TRBD2. CDR1 and CDR2 from the germline V gene are MDHEN and SYDVKM. This CDR3 is built from 15 residues. The CDR3 coding sequence is TGTGCCAGCAGTCCCCTGACTAGCGGGGCCGGGGAGCTGCTTTTT. It is translated as CASSPLTSGAGELLF. Supplemented by reference TRBV28 and TRBJ2-2, the full variable domain reads DVKVTQSSRYLVKRTGEKVFLECVQDMDHENMFWYRQDPGLGLRLIYFSYDVKMKEKGDIPEGYSVSREKKERFSLILESASTNQTSMYLCASSPLTSGAGELLFGEGSRLTVL.

This clone was picked up a small number of times. The gene calls are TRBV7-9 and TRBJ1-4, with D possibly matching TRBD1 (5 bases). Germline V gene lookup returns CDR1 SEHNR and CDR2 FQNEAQ (reference sequence). Trimming shortened V by 1 base and J by 0 bases, and 12 bases separated the two germline ends. CDR3 length: 17 amino acids. The CDR3 DNA sequence: TGTGCCAGCAGCTTAGTAGGGAAAGGGGCAACTAATGAAAAACTGTTTTTT. Encoded protein: CASSLVGKGATNEKLFF.

This clone has more than one count but fewer than ten. The chain links TRBV7-6 to TRBJ2-1; no reliable D call. In germline, CDR1 is SGHVS, CDR2 FNYEAQ. The CDR3 sequence is 15 residues long. Trimming pared 4 bases from V and 0 bases from J, leaving 10 bases between. CDR3 protein: CASSSNLNSYNEQFF. The CDR3 region has the DNA TGTGCCAGCAGCTCAAACTTAAACTCCTACAATGAGCAGTTCTTC.

This clone was observed a few times. V and J are TRBV5-6 and TRBJ2-1; the D gene is possibly TRBD2 (6 bases). The V end lost 5 bases, the J end lost 5 bases, and 20 bases lay between the germline ends. The CDR3 is made up of 16 amino acids. Per germline, CDR1 SGHDT and CDR2 YYEEEE. The CDR3 DNA reads as TGTGCCAGCAGTTACCCGGGGGTAGCCGCCCACAATGAGCAGTTCTTC. Its translation is CASSYPGVAAHNEQFF.

V gene TRBV5-6 combines with J gene TRBJ1-1; TRBD1 aligns across 8 bases. Germline V gene lookup returns CDR1 SGHDT and CDR2 YYEEEE. The V gene end was trimmed by 4 bases and the J gene end by 3 bases; junction bases not matched to a gene: 17. The CDR3 contains 18 residues. As DNA, the CDR3 is TGTGCCAGCAGCCAGCTCCCAGGGGGCGCAGGTACGGACACTGAAGCTTTCTTT. It yields the protein CASSQLPGGAGTDTEAFF.

V is TRBV23-1 and J is TRBJ1-5; D is ambiguous. TRBV23-1 is an ORF, with its function uncertain. V was trimmed by 4 bases and J by 0 bases, leaving 16 bases between them. The CDR3 covers 17 residues. The CDR3 region is CASSPTPRIDSNQPQHF. CDR3 nucleotide sequence: TGCGCCAGCAGTCCGACCCCCAGGATAGATAGCAATCAGCCCCAGCATTTT.

The rearrangement joins TRBV19 to TRBJ1-5, with D tentatively TRBD1 (6 bases). The V and J ends lost 0 bases and 11 bases respectively, with 23 bases between them. In germline, CDR1 is LNHDA, CDR2 SQIVND (reference sequence). This CDR3 has 17 amino acids. The CDR3 protein is CASSIDVPPRGLLTQHF. CDR3 sequence (DNA): TGTGCCAGTAGTATAGATGTCCCCCCCAGGGGCCTCCTCACCCAGCATTTT.

The rearrangement uses TRBV11-2 and TRBJ1-3; 7 bases are shared with TRBD1. Germline V lookup: CDR1 SGHAT, CDR2 FQNNGV. V shed 5 bases, J shed 0 bases, and the junction held 7 bases outside the gene matches. The CDR3 is made up of 16 amino acids. In nucleotides, the CDR3 is TGTGCCAGCAGCCCGTCTCCAGGGGGCTCTGGAAACACCATATATTTT. It translates to CASSPSPGGSGNTIYF.

The V gene is TRBV10-3, the J gene TRBJ2-1, with 14 positions matching TRBD2. Looked up from germline, CDR1 is ENHRY and CDR2 is SYGVKD. The J segment lost 7 bases and the V segment lost 8 bases, leaving 10 bases of the junction unmatched. There are 16 residues in the CDR3. The CDR3 bases are TGTGCCATCGGCTACAGACTAGCGGGGGGGGGTAATGAGCAGTTCTTC. Amino acids: CAIGYRLAGGGNEQFF.

The rearrangement uses TRBV21-1 and TRBJ2-3; the DNA was not compared with TRBD2, the D call given in the table. TRBV21-1 is assigned pseudogene status. The CDR3 has 18 amino acids. CDR3 region: CASSNFYRGGSSTDTQYF. For the CDR3, the DNA is TGTGCCAGCAGCAATTTCTACCGGGGGGGATCTAGCACAGATACGCAGTATTTT.

The rearrangement links TRBV7-9 to TRBJ1-5; 9 nucleotides align to TRBD1. Germline loops: CDR1 SEHNR, CDR2 FQNEAQ (reference sequence). Trimming took 5 bases from V and 4 from J; bases not matched to a gene: 6. The CDR3 has 15 amino acids. The DNA of the CDR3 is TGTGCCAGCAGCCCCAGAGGGACAGGGAATCAGCCCCAGCATTTT. Amino acid sequence: CASSPRGTGNQPQHF.

The V call is TRBV18, the J call TRBJ2-1; TRBD2 aligns across 7 bases. The CDR3 sequence is 18 residues long. Trimming cost V 2 bases and J 0 bases; bases outside gene matches: 10. Germline lookup yields CDR1 KGHSH and CDR2 LQKENI. The CDR3 DNA reads TGTGCCAGCTCACCAAGGCGGGAGATCCGGAGCTCCTACAATGAGCAGTTCTTC. Translated: CASSPRREIRSSYNEQFF.

V and J are TRBV19 and TRBJ1-2, with 10 bases fitting TRBD1. J gave up 0 bases and V 7 bases, and 5 bases lay outside the gene matches. The germline V gene encodes CDR1 LNHDA and CDR2 SQIVND (reference sequence). This CDR3 region has 15 residues. The CDR3 nucleotides are TGTGCCAGTAATCCGGGACAGGGGTCTAACTATGGCTACACCTTC. Residues: CASNPGQGSNYGYTF.

V usage is TRBV7-9 and J usage is TRBJ1-1; D unresolved. CDR3 length equals 12 residues. V shed 6 bases and J shed 0 bases, with 5 bases lying between them. Germline values: CDR1 SEHNR, CDR2 FQNEAQ (reference sequence). The CDR3 coding sequence is TGTGCCAGCAGTTCTGTGAACACTGAAGCTTTCTTT. Protein: CASSSVNTEAFF.

Regarding this clone: Mismatch with germline at one junction end may stem from a read error. The chain combines TRBV2 with TRBJ1-4; 8 bases agree with TRBD1. This CDR3 is built from 14 residues. Germline V gene sequence: CDR1 SNHLY, CDR2 FYNNEI. Here the CDR3 DNA reads TGTGCCAGCAGTGAAAATACTAGCACCGACAGGGGAAACTTT. Translating it yields CASSENTSTDRGNF.

V and J are TRBV9 and TRBJ1-4; 7 nucleotides line up with TRBD1. V was clipped by 4 bases and J by 7 bases; unmatched bases: 16. Germline CDR1 and CDR2: SGDLS and YYNGEE. The CDR3 is 17 amino acids. Here the CDR3 DNA reads TGTGCCAGCAGCCCTGGGGCAGGGGGGCCTGAAGGTGAAAAACTGTTTTTT. Encoded protein: CASSPGAGGPEGEKLFF. Supplemented by reference TRBV9 and TRBJ1-4, the full variable domain reads DSGVTQTPKHLITATGQRVTLRCSPRSGDLSVYWYQQSLDQGLQFLIQYYNGEERAKGNILERFSAQQFPDLHSELNLSSLELGDSALYFCASSPGAGGPEGEKLFFGSGTQLSVL.

This clone is large. CDR3 loop: CASSSGQGVTAFF. The CDR3 nucleotides are TGTGCCAGCAGCTCGGGACAGGGGGTAACCGCTTTCTTT. The rearrangement joins TRBV9 to TRBJ1-1; 11 bases line up with TRBD1. V dropped 4 bases and J dropped 11; count of bases not matched to a gene: 7. Germline values: CDR1 SGDLS, CDR2 YYNGEE. This CDR3 has 13 residues.

This chain links TRBV5-5 with TRBJ2-7, with TRBD1 identical over 11 bases. CDR1 and CDR2 from the germline V gene are SGHKS and YYEKEE (reference sequence). The CDR3 is made up of 14 amino acids. The V gene end was trimmed by 4 bases and the J gene end by 11 bases; junction bases not matched to a gene: 11. CDR3 coding DNA: TGTGCCAGCAGCATAGGACAGGGGGCGCCCCGGGAGTACTTC. Protein: CASSIGQGAPREYF. The whole variable domain, remainder taken from reference TRBV5-5 and TRBJ2-7, is DAGVTQSPTHLIKTRGQQVTLRCSPISGHKSVSWYQQVLGQGPQFIFQYYEKEERGRGNFPDRFSARQFPNYSSELNVNALLLGDSALYLCASSIGQGAPREYFGPGTRLTVT.

This rearrangement joins TRBV4-3 to TRBJ1-6; 8 positions agree with TRBD1. The V gene end was trimmed by 3 bases and the J gene end by 8 bases; junction bases not matched to a gene: 12. This CDR3 is built from 17 residues. CDR1 and CDR2 (germline): LGHNA, YSLEER. CDR3 sequence reads: CASSQGGTGTSYSPLHF. The CDR3 nucleotides read TGCGCCAGCAGCCAGGGGGGGACAGGAACGTCATATTCACCCCTCCACTTT.

The CDR3 coding sequence is TGTGCCAGCAGCGATTTGCGATTGGAGGGAAATGGCTACACCTTC. It specifies CASSDLRLEGNGYTF. V usage is TRBV13 and J usage is TRBJ1-2; unclear D gene. Trimming removed 5 bases from V and 6 bases from J, with 19 bases in between. The germline V gene has CDR1 PRHDT and CDR2 FYEKMQ (reference sequence). This CDR3 contains 15 residues. Full variable domain (remainder filled in from reference TRBV13 and TRBJ1-2): AAGVIQSPRHLIKEKRETATLKCYPIPRHDTVYWYQQGPGQDPQFLISFYEKMQSDKGSIPDRFSAQQFSDYHSELNMSSLELGDSALYFCASSDLRLEGNGYTFGSGTRLTVV.

The chain recombines TRBV19 with TRBJ2-1; 9 nucleotides match TRBD2. This CDR3 is 14 amino acids long. V trimming: 5 bases; J trimming: 7 bases; junction bases outside the gene matches: 6. Per the germline V gene, CDR1 is LNHDA and CDR2 is SQIVND (reference sequence). The CDR3 DNA follows: TGTGCCAGTAGTCTAATAGCGGGGGAAAATGAGCAGTTCTTC. This translates into CASSLIAGENEQFF.

The rearrangement joins TRBV14 to TRBJ2-3, with 7 nucleotides matching TRBD2. There are 14 residues in the CDR3. V was clipped by 4 bases and J by 2 bases; unmatched bases: 3. Per germline, CDR1 SGHDN and CDR2 FVKESK. The CDR3 reads CASSPGTTTDTQYF. Written as DNA, the CDR3 is TGTGCCAGCAGCCCGGGGACTACCACAGATACGCAGTATTTT.

The chain is built from TRBV6-6 and TRBJ1-4; D is unresolved. The CDR3 is 14 residues long. V was clipped by 6 bases and J by 2 bases, with 10 bases between them. CDR1 is MNHNY and CDR2 is SVGAGI in the germline V gene (reference sequence). This chain's CDR3 is CASSHTPTNEKLFF. The CDR3 DNA reads TGTGCCAGCAGCCACACCCCGACTAATGAAAAACTGTTTTTT.

As for this clone: A junction boundary mismatches the germline segment, possibly from a read error. The chain combines TRBV30 with TRBJ1-6, with unresolved D. The germline V gene has CDR1 GTSNPN and CDR2 SVGIG (reference sequence). CDR3 length: 15 amino acids. CDR3 in DNA: TGTGCCTGGAGTGTAGGAGGGATGAGGAATTCCCCCCTCCACTTT. It encodes CAWSVGGMRNSPLHF. The entire variable domain, with the rest obtained from reference TRBV30 and TRBJ1-6, is as follows: SQTIHQWPATLVQPVGSPLSLECTVEGTSNPNLYWYRQAAGRGLQLLFYSVGIGQISSEVPQNLSASRPQDRQFILSSKKLLLSDSGFYLCAWSVGGMRNSPLHFGNGTRLTVT.

DNA of the CDR3: TGTGCCAGCAGCTTAGGACTAGCGGGAAGCAATGAGCAGTTCTTC. This codes for CASSLGLAGSNEQFF. The V call is TRBV13, the J call TRBJ2-1; 10 bases line up with TRBD2. Germline CDR1 is PRHDT and CDR2 is FYEKMQ (reference sequence). This CDR3 region has 15 residues. V trimming: 0 bases; J trimming: 6 bases; junction bases outside the gene matches: 2.

The chain employs TRBV5-4 and TRBJ1-2, with 7 positions matching TRBD1. Germline V lookup: CDR1 SGHNT, CDR2 YYREEE (reference sequence). The CDR3 sequence is 14 residues long. The trim removed 4 bases at V and 3 bases at J, leaving 6 bases unmatched. The CDR3, as DNA: TGTGCCAGCAGCGCGGTGGGACAGCACTATGGCTACACCTTC. Translation gives CASSAVGQHYGYTF.